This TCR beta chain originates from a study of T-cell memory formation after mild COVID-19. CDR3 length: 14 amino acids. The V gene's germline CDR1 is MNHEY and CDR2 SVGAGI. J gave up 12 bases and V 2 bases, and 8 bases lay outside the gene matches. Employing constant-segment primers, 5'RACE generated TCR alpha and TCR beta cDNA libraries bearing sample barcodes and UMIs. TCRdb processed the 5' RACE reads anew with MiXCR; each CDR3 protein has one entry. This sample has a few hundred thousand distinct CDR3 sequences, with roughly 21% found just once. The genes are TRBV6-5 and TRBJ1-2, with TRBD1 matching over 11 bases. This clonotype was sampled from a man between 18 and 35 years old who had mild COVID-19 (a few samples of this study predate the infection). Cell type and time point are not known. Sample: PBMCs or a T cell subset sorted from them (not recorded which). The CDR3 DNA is TGTGCCAGCAGTTACCTGGGACAGGGGGGTGCTAACACCTTC. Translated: CASSYLGQGGANTF.